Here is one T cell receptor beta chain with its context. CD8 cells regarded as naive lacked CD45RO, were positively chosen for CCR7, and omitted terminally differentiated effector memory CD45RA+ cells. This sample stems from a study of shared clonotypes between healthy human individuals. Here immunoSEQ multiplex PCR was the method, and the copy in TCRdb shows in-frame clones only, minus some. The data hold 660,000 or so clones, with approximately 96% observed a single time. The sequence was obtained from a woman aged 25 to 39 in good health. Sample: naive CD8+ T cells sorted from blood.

CDR3 nucleotides: TGTGCCAGCAGTGTGGGACTAGCGGGAGCCGGGGAGCTGTTTTTT. Translation gives CASSVGLAGAGELFF. The chain carries TRBV28 and TRBJ2-2; 14 nucleotides agree with TRBD2. The germline CDR1 and CDR2 sequences are MDHEN and SYDVKM. Germline trimming cut 5 bases from V and 6 bases from J; bases unmatched to any gene: 2. CDR3 size: 15 residues.